These 7 T cell receptor beta chains were sequenced from one sample in a study of blood T cell repertoires in COVID-19. Assay: immunoSEQ multiplex PCR; the TCRdb copy retains only in-frame clones and omits some. The table has 200,000 to 250,000 clones, about 82% seen once. Sequences were obtained from peripheral blood. The origin of the receptors is a woman between 65 and 79 years old with COVID-19, enrolled during active disease.

The gene calls are TRBV29-1 and TRBJ1-1; 7 nucleotides align to TRBD1. Germline CDR1 is SQVTM and CDR2 is ANQGSEA. CDR3 length: 14 residues. V shed 4 bases and J 5 bases; nucleotides not matched to a gene: 10. The CDR3 protein is CSVVGDRMGTEAFF. The CDR3 DNA reads TGCAGCGTTGTCGGGGACAGAATGGGGACTGAAGCTTTCTTT. Full variable domain (remainder filled in from reference TRBV29-1 and TRBJ1-1): SAVISQKPSRDICQRGTSLTIQCQVDSQVTMMFWYRQQPGQSLTLIATANQGSEATYESGFVIDKFPISRPNLTFSTLTVSNMSPEDSSIYLCSVVGDRMGTEAFFGQGTRLTVV.

The genes are TRBV5-1 and TRBJ1-3; 9 nucleotides match TRBD1. Per germline, CDR1 SGHRS and CDR2 YFSETQ. The CDR3 has 15 amino acids. The J segment lost 4 bases and the V segment lost 2 bases, leaving 4 bases of the junction unmatched. CDR3 nucleotide sequence: TGCGCCAGCAGCTTCTCGGGACAGGGCGGAAACACCATATATTTT. As protein: CASSFSGQGGNTIYF. Full variable domain (rest looked up from reference TRBV5-1 and TRBJ1-3): KAGVTQTPRYLIKTRGQQVTLSCSPISGHRSVSWYQQTPGQGLQFLFEYFSETQRNKGNFPGRFSGRQFSNSRSEMNVSTLELGDSALYLCASSFSGQGGNTIYFGEGSWLTVV.

The chain uses TRBV30 and TRBJ1-3, with D perhaps matching TRBD1 (6 bases). V lost 0 bases to trimming and J lost 0 bases, with 9 bases between them. The CDR3 is made up of 15 amino acids. The germline V gene encodes CDR1 GTSNPN and CDR2 SVGIG (reference sequence). The CDR3 bases are TGTGCCTGGAGTGTGGACAGCTACTCTGGAAACACCATATATTTT. As protein: CAWSVDSYSGNTIYF.

V is TRBV11-2 and J is TRBJ2-7; 8 positions match TRBD1. Trimming removed 1 base from V and 6 bases from J; junction bases left unmatched: 5. Per the germline V gene, CDR1 is SGHAT and CDR2 is FQNNGV. The CDR3 is 14 amino acids. The CDR3 DNA reads as TGTGCCAGCAGCTTAGGGACAGGGAAGGGCGAGCAGTACTTC. It codes for CASSLGTGKGEQYF.

The chain links TRBV30 to TRBJ1-1; D unclear. V was trimmed by 5 bases and J by 13 bases, leaving 14 bases between them. This CDR3 region has 10 residues. Germline V gene sequence: CDR1 GTSNPN, CDR2 SVGIG (reference sequence). The CDR3 DNA sequence: TGTGCCTGGTCGTCTACAGAGCTTTTCTTT. It yields the protein CAWSSTELFF.

This chain joins TRBV7-2 and TRBJ2-1, with 8 bases that match TRBD2. This CDR3 has 16 amino acids. The V segment lost 5 bases and the J segment 7 bases; nucleotides outside the gene matches: 13. Germline lookup yields CDR1 SGHTA and CDR2 FQGNSA. CDR3 region: CASSLSSSGRGNEQFF. The CDR3 DNA follows: TGTGCCAGCAGCCTCAGCTCAAGCGGGAGAGGGAATGAGCAGTTCTTC.

The V gene is TRBV10-2, the J gene TRBJ1-1; 9 bases are a match to TRBD1. Germline lookup yields CDR1 WSHSY and CDR2 SAAADI. This CDR3 contains 15 residues. The ends lost 6 bases at V and 0 bases at J; junction bases unmatched: 5. CDR3: CASSGQGLMNTEAFF. The CDR3 DNA reads TGCGCCAGCAGCGGACAGGGGCTGATGAACACTGAAGCTTTCTTT.